Below are 29 T cell receptor beta chains sequenced from a single sample in a study of cytomegalovirus exposure and HLA in healthy donors. 60 Vbeta and 13 Jbeta primers were used in PCR. Method: immunoSEQ multiplex PCR; TCRdb's copy keeps in-frame clones and lacks some. The sample yields under 110,000 clones, around 75% seen once. Sequencing was performed on PBMCs. The receptors shown here come from a man in his forties in good health and CMV-seronegative.

The genes are TRBV5-1 and TRBJ1-3; 11 nucleotides match TRBD1. Germline V lookup: CDR1 SGHRS, CDR2 YFSETQ. CDR3 length: 17 amino acids. Trimming removed 4 bases from V and 0 bases from J; junction bases left unmatched: 6. The chain's CDR3 is CASSQGQGGFSGNTIYF. The CDR3 region has the DNA TGCGCCAGCAGCCAGGGACAGGGGGGTTTCTCTGGAAACACCATATATTTT.

The chain is built from TRBV29-1 and TRBJ2-3; maybe TRBD2 (6 bases). This CDR3 has 16 residues. The V end was cut by 6 bases, the J end by 1 base, with 20 bases between. The germline V gene encodes CDR1 SQVTM and CDR2 ANQGSEA. This CDR3 reads CSVAARRGTGTDTQYF. In DNA, the CDR3 is TGCAGCGTGGCCGCCCGGCGGGGAACCGGCACAGATACGCAGTATTTT.

The CDR3 nucleotides are TGTGCCAGCAGCGTTAGATCCACAGATACGCAGTATTTT. It is translated as CASSVRSTDTQYF. The chain carries TRBV5-4 and TRBJ2-3; D gene ambiguous. There are 13 residues in the CDR3. Trimming left V 4 bases short and J 2 bases short, with 8 bases between. Germline CDR1 and CDR2: SGHNT and YYREEE (reference sequence).

This clone was observed a handful of times. The gene calls are TRBV11-3 and TRBJ1-1, with 8 positions matching TRBD1. Germline CDR1 is SGHNT and CDR2 is YENEEA. The CDR3 runs 13 residues. V dropped 5 bases and J dropped 7; count of bases not matched to a gene: 6. The CDR3: CASSRGGTGEAFF. CDR3 nucleotides: TGTGCCAGCAGCCGAGGGGGGACAGGTGAAGCTTTCTTT.

This clone was seen only a few times. The genes are TRBV10-3 and TRBJ1-3; weak D call: TRBD1 (6 bases). Germline V lookup: CDR1 ENHRY, CDR2 SYGVKD. CDR3 length equals 14 residues. The V gene lost 6 bases and the J gene lost 0 bases, with 9 bases spanning the gap. The DNA for the CDR3 is TGTGCCATCAGGGGGGACAACTCTGGAAACACCATATATTTT. Translated: CAIRGDNSGNTIYF.

The chain uses TRBV5-4 and TRBJ2-1; the D gene is possibly TRBD2 (7 bases). The CDR3 is 16 amino acids. V lost 4 bases, J lost 9 bases, and 23 bases lay in between. The V gene's germline CDR1 is SGHNT and CDR2 YYREEE (reference sequence). CDR3 residues: CASSLAGAAGALEQFF. In nucleotides, the CDR3 is TGTGCCAGCAGCCTCGCGGGTGCGGCGGGGGCCCTTGAGCAGTTCTTC. Based on the CDR3 plus reference TRBV5-4 and TRBJ2-1, the full variable domain is ETGVTQSPTHLIKTRGQQVTLRCSSQSGHNTVSWYQQALGQGPQFIFQYYREEENGRGNFPPRFSGLQFPNYSSELNVNALELDDSALYLCASSLAGAAGALEQFFGPGTRLTVL.

The chain recombines TRBV10-2 with TRBJ2-2; 7 bases agree with TRBD1. There are 14 residues in the CDR3. Germline loops: CDR1 WSHSY, CDR2 SAAADI. V lost 6 bases and J lost 2; bases outside the gene matches: 3. DNA for the CDR3: TGCGCCAGCAGGCGACAGGGCAACACCGGGGAGCTGTTTTTT. Protein sequence: CASRRQGNTGELFF.

This clone occurred once. CDR3 nucleotides: TGCGCCAGCAGTGAGTCTGGGCGCAATGAGCAGTTCTTC. It encodes CASSESGRNEQFF. The chain is built from TRBV10-1 and TRBJ2-1; no clear D gene. The CDR3 covers 13 residues. V lost 0 bases, J lost 6 bases, and 6 bases lay in between. In germline, CDR1 is WNHNN, CDR2 SYGVQD (reference sequence).

The J gene is TRBJ2-1, the V gene TRBV7-2; 12 bases are shared with TRBD2. The CDR3 length is 14 residues. The V segment lost 3 bases and the J segment 9 bases; nucleotides outside the gene matches: 3. Per germline, CDR1 SGHTA and CDR2 FQGNSA. The CDR3, as DNA: TGTGCCAGCAGCTTGAAGGGACTAGCGGGTGAGCAGTTCTTC. This codes for CASSLKGLAGEQFF.

The chain joins TRBV5-4 to TRBJ2-7; D is undetermined. Deletions cut 0 bases from V and 4 bases from J, with 5 bases between. Looked up from germline, CDR1 is SGHNT and CDR2 is YYREEE (reference sequence). This CDR3 region has 12 residues. CDR3 sequence reads: CASSLAPYEQYF. The CDR3 bases are TGTGCCAGCAGCTTGGCTCCGTACGAGCAGTACTTC.

The gene calls are TRBV2 and TRBJ2-5; 10 bases match TRBD2. Trimming cost V 9 bases and J 5 bases; bases outside gene matches: 6. There are 13 residues in the CDR3. CDR1 SNHLY and CDR2 FYNNEI come from the germline V gene. The CDR3 sequence is CASIAGGQETQYF. In DNA, the CDR3 is TGTGCCAGTATAGCGGGGGGTCAGGAGACCCAGTACTTC. Filled out from reference TRBV2 and TRBJ2-5, the complete variable domain reads EPEVTQTPSHQVTQMGQEVILRCVPISNHLYFYWYRQILGQKVEFLVSFYNNEISEKSEIFDDQFSVERPDGSNFTLKIRSTKLEDSAMYFCASIAGGQETQYFGPGTRLLVL.

This clone was recorded a few times. The chain carries TRBV5-1 and TRBJ1-1; D remains unclear. This CDR3 spans 15 amino acids. V was clipped by 4 bases and J by 7 bases, with 20 bases between them. The germline CDR1 and CDR2 sequences are SGHRS and YFSETQ. The CDR3 DNA reads as TGCGCCAGCAGCACCTCCGCCGGGTCCCACTTTGAAGCTTTCTTT. Translated, it gives CASSTSAGSHFEAFF.

V and J are TRBV18 and TRBJ1-2; 12 nucleotides match TRBD1. V lost 6 bases to trimming and J lost 5 bases; unmatched junction nucleotides: 13. Germline assignment: CDR1 KGHSH and CDR2 LQKENI. The CDR3 runs 17 residues. The DNA of the CDR3 is TGTGCCAGCTCCCCCACTGGGACAGGGGGCCGCCTTTATGGCTACACCTTC. Encoded protein: CASSPTGTGGRLYGYTF.

The rearrangement uses TRBV19 and TRBJ1-6, with a weak D call TRBD1 (6 bases). The CDR3 spans 15 residues. Germline V gene data show CDR1 as LNHDA and CDR2 as SQIVND (reference sequence). V was shortened by 3 bases and J by 4 bases, with 10 bases between the two germline ends. In DNA, the CDR3 is TGTGCCAGTAGTATGAACAGGGCGTATAATTCACCCCTCCACTTT. Translated, it gives CASSMNRAYNSPLHF.

The chain couples TRBV2 to TRBJ2-5; D is uncertain. The CDR3 length is 14 residues. The V gene's germline CDR1 is SNHLY and CDR2 FYNNEI. Trimming shortened V by 4 bases and J by 7 bases, and 16 bases separated the two germline ends. CDR3 DNA sequence: TGTGCCAGCAGTGTTGCGGTGGCCCGTGGGACCCAGTACTTC. Translating gives CASSVAVARGTQYF.

This chain links TRBV9 with TRBJ2-1, with TRBD2 as a possible D gene (5 bases). The CDR3 totals 12 residues. The V end lost 2 bases, the J end lost 7 bases, and 7 bases lay between the germline ends. Germline CDR1 SGDLS, CDR2 YYNGEE. The CDR3 protein is CASSVEVNEQFF. CDR3 nucleotides: TGTGCCAGCAGCGTGGAGGTAAATGAGCAGTTCTTC.

This clone was seen a handful of times. The V call is TRBV19, the J call TRBJ2-1, with TRBD2 identical over 13 bases. This CDR3 comprises 16 residues. The V and J ends lost 3 bases and 9 bases, in that order; junction bases with no gene match: 8. Germline values: CDR1 LNHDA, CDR2 SQIVND (reference sequence). CDR3 amino acids: CASSISLGTSGVEQFF. The CDR3, as DNA: TGTGCCAGTAGTATCTCTTTGGGGACTAGCGGGGTTGAGCAGTTCTTC.

The chain joins TRBV5-1 to TRBJ1-2, with D possibly TRBD1 on 6 matching bases. Trimming cost V 4 bases and J 2 bases, with 15 bases left between them. The CDR3 length is 15 residues. Germline V CDR1 and CDR2: SGHRS, YFSETQ. The CDR3 DNA reads TGCGCCAGCAGCACCAGGACAGACTTGAACTATGGCTACACCTTC. It encodes CASSTRTDLNYGYTF.

This clone appeared a few times. The J gene is TRBJ1-1, the V gene TRBV5-1; tentative D call: TRBD1 (6 bases). The CDR3 spans 15 residues. CDR1 SGHRS and CDR2 YFSETQ come from the germline V gene. V was trimmed by 3 bases and J by 4 bases, leaving 16 bases between them. The CDR3 sequence is CASSSPGTSGTEAFF. The CDR3, as DNA: TGCGCCAGCAGCTCCCCCGGGACATCCGGCACTGAAGCTTTCTTT.

This clone was counted between two and nine times. The chain has TRBV7-9 and TRBJ2-2; unclear D gene. The CDR3 totals 14 residues. Per the germline V gene, CDR1 is SEHNR and CDR2 is FQNEAQ (reference sequence). Trimming shortened V by 4 bases and J by 8 bases, and 14 bases separated the two germline ends. The CDR3 DNA is TGTGCCAGCAGCTGGGCCTTACCCCATGGGGAGCTGTTTTTT. Protein: CASSWALPHGELFF.

The genes are TRBV5-1 and TRBJ2-5; TRBD2 matches at 15 bases. The J call may be incorrect, as the DNA end agrees better with TRBJ2-7. There are 17 residues in the CDR3. CDR1 is SGHRS and CDR2 is YFSETQ in the germline V gene. The CDR3 protein is CASSRTSGGAQPYEQYF. The CDR3 DNA sequence: TGCGCCAGCAGCAGGACTAGCGGGGGGGCCCAGCCCTACGAGCAGTACTTC.

The V call is TRBV5-1, the J call TRBJ2-2; possibly TRBD2 for D (6 bases). V was pared by 7 bases and J by 0 bases, with 13 bases between. The CDR3 sequence is 15 residues long. The germline CDR1 and CDR2 sequences are SGHRS and YFSETQ. CDR3 sequence (DNA): TGCGCCAGCGGCAAGGGAGGAACGAACACCGGGGAGCTGTTTTTT. As protein: CASGKGGTNTGELFF. The entire variable domain, with the rest obtained from reference TRBV5-1 and TRBJ2-2, is as follows: KAGVTQTPRYLIKTRGQQVTLSCSPISGHRSVSWYQQTPGQGLQFLFEYFSETQRNKGNFPGRFSGRQFSNSRSEMNVSTLELGDSALYLCASGKGGTNTGELFFGEGSRLTVL.

This chain uses TRBV2 with TRBJ1-5, with 7 bases fitting TRBD1. The CDR3 runs to 15 residues. V was pared by 6 bases and J by 3 bases, with 8 bases of the junction left unmatched. CDR1 and CDR2 (germline): SNHLY, FYNNEI. The CDR3 protein is CASRDTGEFNQPQHF. In nucleotides, the CDR3 is TGTGCCAGCAGAGATACAGGGGAATTCAATCAGCCCCAGCATTTT. Full variable domain (missing parts from reference TRBV2 and TRBJ1-5): EPEVTQTPSHQVTQMGQEVILRCVPISNHLYFYWYRQILGQKVEFLVSFYNNEISEKSEIFDDQFSVERPDGSNFTLKIRSTKLEDSAMYFCASRDTGEFNQPQHFGDGTRLSIL.

The rearrangement joins TRBV7-2 to TRBJ2-2, with TRBD2 identical over 7 bases. The CDR3 spans 16 residues. Germline assignment: CDR1 SGHTA and CDR2 FQGNSA. Germline trimming cut 2 bases from V and 3 bases from J; bases unmatched to any gene: 6. The CDR3 sequence: CASSLFQGGDTGELFF. The CDR3 region has the DNA TGTGCCAGCAGCTTATTTCAGGGAGGGGACACCGGGGAGCTGTTTTTT. The entire variable domain, with the rest obtained from reference TRBV7-2 and TRBJ2-2, is as follows: GAGVSQSPSNKVTEKGKDVELRCDPISGHTALYWYRQSLGQGLEFLIYFQGNSAPDKSGLPSDRFSAERTGGSVSTLTIQRTQQEDSAVYLCASSLFQGGDTGELFFGEGSRLTVL.

The chain recombines TRBV6-6 with TRBJ2-7; D is perhaps TRBD1 (6 bases). The ends were cut back, 1 base at V and 4 bases at J, with 17 bases in the middle. From germline, CDR1 is MNHNY and CDR2 SVGAGI (reference sequence). CDR3 length: 16 amino acids. DNA of the CDR3: TGTGCCAGCAGTTACTGGATACGGGACAAAGTTTACGAGCAGTACTTC. Its translation is CASSYWIRDKVYEQYF.

The chain has TRBV2 and TRBJ2-2; 10 bases line up with TRBD2. The germline gives CDR1 SNHLY, CDR2 FYNNEI. Unmatched junction bases numbered 2, after V lost 7 bases and J lost 0 bases. The CDR3 is made up of 15 amino acids. The CDR3 coding sequence is TGTGCCAGCACGAGCGGGGGGGCGAACACCGGGGAGCTGTTTTTT. Protein sequence: CASTSGGANTGELFF. Full variable domain (outside the CDR3, taken from reference TRBV2 and TRBJ2-2): EPEVTQTPSHQVTQMGQEVILRCVPISNHLYFYWYRQILGQKVEFLVSFYNNEISEKSEIFDDQFSVERPDGSNFTLKIRSTKLEDSAMYFCASTSGGANTGELFFGEGSRLTVL.

The J gene is TRBJ1-1, the V gene TRBV7-9; weak D call: TRBD1 (5 bases). Trimming shortened V by 7 bases and J by 0 bases, and 21 bases separated the two germline ends. Germline-derived CDR1 and CDR2 are SEHNR and FQNEAQ (reference sequence). The CDR3 consists of 17 residues. The chain's CDR3 is CASTNYWTTVMNTEAFF. CDR3 coding DNA: TGTGCCAGCACCAATTATTGGACAACAGTCATGAACACTGAAGCTTTCTTT.

V and J are TRBV16 and TRBJ1-3; a weak D match, TRBD1 (5 bases). Per the germline V gene, CDR1 is KGHSY and CDR2 is FQNENV. V was cut by 2 bases and J by 4 bases, with 9 bases left in between. The CDR3 loop spans 14 amino acids. This CDR3 reads CASSQQGLGNTIYF. CDR3 DNA sequence: TGTGCCAGCAGCCAACAGGGTCTGGGAAACACCATATATTTT. The variable domain in full, with the rest retrieved from reference TRBV16 and TRBJ1-3, is GEEVAQTPKHLVRGEGQKAKLYCAPIKGHSYVFWYQQVLKNEFKFLISFQNENVFDETGMPKERFSAKCLPNSPCSLEIQATKLEDSAVYFCASSQQGLGNTIYFGEGSWLTVV.

V is TRBV25-1 and J is TRBJ2-3; 7 positions match TRBD2. V lost 6 bases, J lost 2 bases, and 8 bases stayed unmatched. The germline CDR1 and CDR2 sequences are MGHDK and SYGVNS. This CDR3 spans 15 amino acids. The CDR3 coding sequence is TGTGCCAGCAGCCATACCGGGACTACCACAGATACGCAGTATTTT. Amino acid sequence: CASSHTGTTTDTQYF.